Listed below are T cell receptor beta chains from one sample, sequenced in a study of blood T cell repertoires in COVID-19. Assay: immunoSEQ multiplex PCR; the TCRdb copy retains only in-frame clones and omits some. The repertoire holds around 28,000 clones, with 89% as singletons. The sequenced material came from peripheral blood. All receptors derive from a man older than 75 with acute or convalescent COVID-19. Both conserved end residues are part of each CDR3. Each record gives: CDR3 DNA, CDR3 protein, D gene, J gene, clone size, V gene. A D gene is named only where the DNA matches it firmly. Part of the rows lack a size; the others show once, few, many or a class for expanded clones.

DNA: TGTGCCAGCAGCTTTCTTAGCGAATACAATGAGCAGTTCTTC
CDR3: CASSFLSEYNEQFF
D: NA
J: TRBJ2-1
size: NA
V: TRBV7-9

DNA: TGTGCCAGCAGCTTGCTTTCAGGGTTAGGGGACAATGAGCAGTTCTTC
CDR3: CASSLLSGLGDNEQFF
D: NA
J: TRBJ2-1
size: NA
V: TRBV5-6

DNA: TGTGCCTGGGCCTTCGGGGGGGCCGGTGAGACCCAGTACTTC
CDR3: CAWAFGGAGETQYF
D: TRBD2
J: TRBJ2-5
size: NA
V: TRBV30

DNA: TGTGCCTGGAGTGTCGCAGGGGGCATAGGGCAGTTCTTC
CDR3: CAWSVAGGIGQFF
D: TRBD1
J: TRBJ2-1
size: NA
V: TRBV30

DNA: TGTGCCAGCAGCGGTTCCTATAATTCACCCCTCCACTTT
CDR3: CASSGSYNSPLHF
D: NA
J: TRBJ1-6
size: NA
V: TRBV12-3/TRBV12-4

DNA: TGTGCCAGCAGCAATCCATGGGGGGGGGAAAAACTGTTTTTT
CDR3: CASSNPWGGEKLFF
D: NA
J: TRBJ1-4
size: few
V: TRBV7-2

DNA: TGTGCCAGCAGTACGCAGGGCTATGGCTACACCTTC
CDR3: CASSTQGYGYTF
D: NA
J: TRBJ1-2
size: few
V: TRBV6-5

DNA: TGTGCCAGCAGCCCCCCCGGAGTTGGCAGGGGGCGGACATTGGGTCAGCCCCAGCATTTT
CDR3: CASSPPGVGRGRTLGQPQHF
D: TRBD1
J: TRBJ1-5
size: NA
V: TRBV9

DNA: TGTGCCAGCAGTCGGTCCTACGAGCAGTACTTC
CDR3: CASSRSYEQYF
D: NA
J: TRBJ2-7
size: NA
V: TRBV28

DNA: TGTGCCAGCAGCGTCGACAGGAACACTGAAGCTTTCTTT
CDR3: CASSVDRNTEAFF
D: NA
J: TRBJ1-1
size: NA
V: TRBV5-8

DNA: TGTGCCAGCAGCCCAGGGGGAGAGCTGTTTTTT
CDR3: CASSPGGELFF
D: TRBD1
J: TRBJ1-4
size: NA
V: TRBV12-3/TRBV12-4

DNA: TGTGCCAGCAGTGAATATTGGGCCACTGAAGCTTTCTTT
CDR3: CASSEYWATEAFF
D: NA
J: TRBJ1-1
size: NA
V: TRBV6-1

DNA: TGTGCCAGCAGCCGCGGGAACACTGAAGCTTTCTTT
CDR3: CASSRGNTEAFF
D: NA
J: TRBJ1-1
size: once
V: TRBV6-2/TRBV6-3

DNA: TGTGCCATCAGGGGGACAGGGGGGATCGATGAGCAGTTCTTC
CDR3: CAIRGTGGIDEQFF
D: TRBD1
J: TRBJ2-1
size: NA
V: TRBV10-3

DNA: TGTGCCAGCAGCCTTGGACTAGCATCCATTATTCGCTGGGGTGAGCAGTTCTTC
CDR3: CASSLGLASIIRWGEQFF
D: TRBD2
J: TRBJ2-1
size: NA
V: TRBV3-1/TRBV3-2

DNA: TGTGCCAGCAGCCCCCGGCTAGTGCAAGAGACCCAGTACTTC
CDR3: CASSPRLVQETQYF
D: NA
J: TRBJ2-5
size: NA
V: TRBV11-1

DNA: TGTGCCAGTAGTATAGGGCGGGACAGGGCCGATGAGCAGTTCTTC
CDR3: CASSIGRDRADEQFF
D: TRBD1
J: TRBJ2-1
size: NA
V: TRBV19